Presented here are 13 T cell receptor beta chains from one specimen sequenced in a study of blood T cell repertoires in COVID-19. Sequencing used immunoSEQ multiplex PCR; TCRdb keeps in-frame clones, though not all of them. The sample lists under 150,000 clones, roughly 82% seen once, with 8.1% in the top ten. Sequencing was carried out using peripheral blood. These receptors all come from a woman aged 40 to 50 with acute or convalescent COVID-19.

This sequence joins TRBV12-5 and TRBJ2-7, with TRBD1 as a possible D gene (5 bases). CDR1 is LGHNT and CDR2 is FRNRAP in the germline V gene. The CDR3 is 12 amino acids. V gave up 6 bases and J gave up 3 bases, with 9 bases separating them. Written as DNA, the CDR3 is TGTGCTAGTGGGCCGACAGTCTACGAGCAGTACTTC. Translated: CASGPTVYEQYF. The full variable domain, in which reference TRBV12-5 and TRBJ2-7 provide the parts outside the CDR3, is DARVTQTPRHKVTEMGQEVTMRCQPILGHNTVFWYRQTMMQGLELLAYFRNRAPLDDSGMPKDRFSAEMPDATLATLKIQPSEPRDSAVYFCASGPTVYEQYFGPGTRLTVT.

V gene TRBV19 combines with J gene TRBJ1-2, with D tentatively TRBD1 (6 bases). This CDR3 contains 13 residues. Germline V CDR1 and CDR2: LNHDA, SQIVND (reference sequence). The V end lost 5 bases, the J end lost 5 bases, and 12 bases lay between the germline ends. This CDR3 reads CASSPGVGYGYTF. The DNA of the CDR3 is TGTGCCAGTAGTCCAGGGGTTGGTTATGGCTACACCTTC.

This clone has just one count. CDR3 DNA sequence: TGTGCCAGTAGTCGACAGGGGGCGTGGATGAACACTGAAGCTTTCTTT. It codes for CASSRQGAWMNTEAFF. V and J are TRBV19 and TRBJ1-1; 10 nucleotides align to TRBD1. Germline V gene data show CDR1 as LNHDA and CDR2 as SQIVND (reference sequence). This CDR3 has 16 amino acids. Unmatched junction bases numbered 6, after V lost 5 bases and J lost 0 bases.

The count of this clone is one. This chain links TRBV7-9 with TRBJ1-2; TRBD1 agrees at 12 bases. V lost 4 bases to trimming and J lost 4 bases; unmatched junction nucleotides: 4. Germline V lookup: CDR1 SEHNR, CDR2 FQNEAQ (reference sequence). The CDR3 runs to 15 residues. The DNA of the CDR3 is TGTGCCAGCAGCTCCCTGGGACAGGGGGCCTATGGCTACACCTTC. This codes for CASSSLGQGAYGYTF.

The rearrangement joins TRBV4-1 to TRBJ2-7, with 10 nucleotides matching TRBD1. Trimming cost V 3 bases and J 3 bases; bases outside gene matches: 5. The CDR3 covers 15 residues. Germline V gives CDR1 MGHRA, CDR2 YSYEKL. The chain's CDR3 is CASSQGQGPNYEQYF. In DNA form, the CDR3 reads TGCGCCAGCAGCCAGGGACAGGGGCCCAACTACGAGCAGTACTTC.

This clone was seen just once. The gene calls are TRBV9 and TRBJ2-1, with 9 bases lining up with TRBD2. Losses at the gene ends were 4 bases for V and 8 bases for J; bases not matched to a gene: 10. Per the germline V gene, CDR1 is SGDLS and CDR2 is YYNGEE. The CDR3 has 15 amino acids. The CDR3 bases are TGTGCCAGCAGCCCTATAGCGGGGGCCGACGATGAGCAGTTCTTC. It translates to CASSPIAGADDEQFF.

This chain connects TRBV6-1 to TRBJ2-7; D gene unclear. Trimming shortened V by 2 bases and J by 4 bases, and 9 bases separated the two germline ends. This CDR3 has 13 amino acids. Per germline, CDR1 MNHNS and CDR2 SASEGT. CDR3 in amino acids: CASSESIGYEQYF. The CDR3 region has the DNA TGTGCCAGCAGTGAATCGATCGGGTACGAGCAGTACTTC.

This clone was detected once. The J gene is TRBJ2-5, the V gene TRBV7-9, with a weak D call TRBD1 (5 bases). Germline loops: CDR1 SEHNR, CDR2 FQNEAQ (reference sequence). There are 14 residues in the CDR3. V gave up 5 bases and J gave up 0 bases, with 10 bases separating them. The CDR3 loop is CASSTQGYQETQYF. CDR3 nucleotide sequence: TGTGCCAGCAGCACCCAGGGATACCAAGAGACCCAGTACTTC.

V usage is TRBV30 and J usage is TRBJ2-4; D perhaps matches TRBD2 (7 bases). This CDR3 region has 16 residues. The germline CDR1 and CDR2 sequences are GTSNPN and SVGIG (reference sequence). The V and J ends lost 8 bases and 1 base respectively, with 21 bases between them. CDR3 amino acids: CAQALGGLAAKNIQYF. CDR3 DNA: TGTGCCCAGGCTTTGGGGGGGCTCGCTGCCAAAAACATTCAGTACTTC.

This chain links TRBV7-9 with TRBJ2-7; D gene unclear. Germline V gene sequence: CDR1 SEHNR, CDR2 FQNEAQ (reference sequence). The CDR3 extends over 16 amino acids. V dropped 6 bases and J dropped 2 bases, with 20 bases sitting between them. Here the CDR3 DNA reads TGTGCCAGCAGACATGTCAGGATCCCCCTAACCTACGAGCAGTACTTC. Amino acids: CASRHVRIPLTYEQYF.

This rearrangement joins TRBV5-4 to TRBJ2-1; the match to TRBD2 covers 11 bases. V lost 0 bases, J lost 7 bases, and 6 bases stayed unmatched. CDR1 is SGHNT, CDR2 YYREEE, per germline (reference sequence). The CDR3 is 16 residues long. The CDR3 sequence is CASSLGWASGGNEQFF. The CDR3, as DNA: TGTGCCAGCAGCTTGGGCTGGGCTAGCGGGGGGAATGAGCAGTTCTTC.

The CDR3 is CASESTVNTEAFF. Here the CDR3 DNA reads TGTGCCAGCGAATCAACAGTAAACACTGAAGCTTTCTTT. The chain uses TRBV6-6 and TRBJ1-1; unclear D gene. Germline V gives CDR1 MNHNY, CDR2 SVGAGI (reference sequence). Trimming removed 8 bases from V and 2 bases from J, with 12 bases in between. The CDR3 has 13 amino acids.

The chain is built from TRBV14 and TRBJ1-1; the D gene is possibly TRBD1 (5 bases). V lost 5 bases and J 0 bases, leaving 13 bases between the germline ends. The CDR3 spans 15 residues. Germline assignment: CDR1 SGHDN and CDR2 FVKESK. This chain's CDR3 is CASSSYRHMNTEAFF. Here the CDR3 DNA reads TGTGCCAGCAGCTCTTACAGGCACATGAACACTGAAGCTTTCTTT.